The 30 T cell receptor beta chains given below trace back to one sample, sequenced in a study of blood T cell repertoires in COVID-19. The assay was immunoSEQ multiplex PCR, and TCRdb's table has in-frame clones only and misses some. The sample includes around 250,000 clones, approximately 80% of them seen just once. Sequencing was carried out using peripheral blood. The receptors shown here come from a woman aged 18 to 35 with acute or convalescent COVID-19.

The chain carries TRBV9 and TRBJ1-2; 10 nucleotides line up with TRBD1. V trimming: 4 bases; J trimming: 4 bases; junction bases outside the gene matches: 7. This CDR3 contains 15 residues. The germline CDR1 and CDR2 sequences are SGDLS and YYNGEE. The CDR3 sequence is CASSLRTGGSYGYTF. CDR3 nucleotide sequence: TGTGCCAGCAGCCTGAGGACAGGGGGATCCTATGGCTACACCTTC.

The V call is TRBV3-1 (or the pseudogene TRBV3-2), the J call TRBJ2-5, with D unresolved. Trimming shortened V by 0 bases and J by 3 bases, and 14 bases separated the two germline ends. CDR3 size: 16 residues. Germline CDR1 and CDR2: LGHDT and YNNKEL (reference sequence). Here the CDR3 reads CASSQDFVADEETQYF. Here the CDR3 DNA reads TGTGCCAGCAGCCAAGATTTCGTGGCTGATGAAGAGACCCAGTACTTC.

The chain joins TRBV25-1 to TRBJ2-3, with TRBD2 identical over 7 bases. Germline values: CDR1 MGHDK, CDR2 SYGVNS. This CDR3 is 16 amino acids long. The V segment lost 2 bases and the J segment 6 bases; nucleotides outside the gene matches: 11. Here the CDR3 DNA reads TGTGCCAGCAGTGAACTGCGGGCGGGAGTGGTGGATACGCAGTATTTT. Its protein product is CASSELRAGVVDTQYF.

This chain links TRBV29-1 with TRBJ2-7; TRBD2 matches at 9 bases. Germline V gives CDR1 SQVTM, CDR2 ANQGSEA. CDR3 length equals 12 residues. J was trimmed by 5 bases and V by 4 bases; bases with no gene match: 3. CDR3 sequence (DNA): TGCAGCGTTGGGGCGGGAGGGAACGAGCAGTACTTC. As protein: CSVGAGGNEQYF.

The chain is built from TRBV10-3 and TRBJ1-2, with 7 bases matching TRBD1. V gave up 7 bases and J gave up 4 bases; unmatched junction bases: 15. This CDR3 has 16 amino acids. In germline, CDR1 is ENHRY, CDR2 SYGVKD. Here the CDR3 reads CAIMGQRGALGYGYTF. CDR3 in DNA: TGTGCCATCATGGGACAGCGGGGGGCGCTTGGCTATGGCTACACCTTC.

The chain links TRBV9 to TRBJ2-1, with a tentative D call TRBD2 (5 bases). V dropped 0 bases and J dropped 0 bases, with 10 bases sitting between them. The CDR3 extends over 16 amino acids. Germline V gene sequence: CDR1 SGDLS, CDR2 YYNGEE. The CDR3 spells CASSVALTSSYNEQFF. The CDR3 coding sequence is TGTGCCAGCAGCGTAGCTTTAACTAGCTCCTACAATGAGCAGTTCTTC.

This clone was counted once. This chain uses TRBV7-2 with TRBJ2-2; TRBD2 matches 8 bases. The CDR3 contains 15 residues. V shed 4 bases and J 0 bases; nucleotides not matched to a gene: 1. Germline CDR1 is SGHTA and CDR2 is FQGNSA. The CDR3, as DNA: TGTGCCAGCAGCTCGGGACTAGCGAACACCGGGGAGCTGTTTTTT. Translating gives CASSSGLANTGELFF.

The count of this clone is one. This chain links TRBV7-8 with TRBJ2-7; perhaps TRBD1 as D (5 bases). The CDR3 has 14 amino acids. V lost 5 bases and J 5 bases, leaving 16 bases between the germline ends. CDR1 is SGHVS, CDR2 FQNEAQ, per germline. The CDR3 sequence is CASSLGAGRNEQYF. The DNA for the CDR3 is TGTGCCAGCAGCCTCGGCGCAGGGCGCAACGAGCAGTACTTC.

The chain links TRBV7-2 to TRBJ1-5, with TRBD1 matching over 9 bases. With V trimmed by 8 bases and J by 4 bases, 3 bases remained unmatched. The CDR3 has 13 residues. Germline values: CDR1 SGHTA, CDR2 FQGNSA. The DNA of the CDR3 is TGTGCCAGCGGACAGGGGACAAATCAGCCCCAGCATTTT. Encoded protein: CASGQGTNQPQHF.

The gene calls are TRBV4-1 and TRBJ2-3, with 7 bases aligning to TRBD2. The CDR3 runs to 18 residues. Germline CDR1 and CDR2: MGHRA and YSYEKL. V shed 0 bases and J 4 bases; nucleotides not matched to a gene: 13. CDR3 region: CASSQESAFGGRADTQYF. The CDR3 DNA sequence: TGCGCCAGCAGCCAAGAATCCGCTTTTGGAGGGAGGGCAGATACGCAGTATTTT.

The count of this clone is one. The chain combines TRBV6-5 with TRBJ2-2; D possibly corresponds to TRBD1 (6 bases). This CDR3 is built from 15 residues. CDR1 is MNHEY and CDR2 is SVGAGI in the germline V gene. With 5 bases removed from V and 0 bases from J, the gap between germline ends came to 10 bases. The DNA for the CDR3 is TGTGCCAGCAGTCGCGACAGGTCGAACACCGGGGAGCTGTTTTTT. As protein: CASSRDRSNTGELFF.

This clone is judged medium-sized (0.01 to 0.1%). The gene calls are TRBV7-2 and TRBJ1-2; TRBD1 agrees at 8 bases. The V segment lost 4 bases and the J segment 8 bases; nucleotides outside the gene matches: 18. The CDR3 covers 17 residues. Germline V lookup: CDR1 SGHTA, CDR2 FQGNSA. Here the CDR3 DNA reads TGTGCCAGCAGCTCAATTTCCGGGACAGGCCCGAGGAGGGGCTACACCTTC. This codes for CASSSISGTGPRRGYTF. Full variable domain (outside the CDR3, taken from reference TRBV7-2 and TRBJ1-2): GAGVSQSPSNKVTEKGKDVELRCDPISGHTALYWYRQSLGQGLEFLIYFQGNSAPDKSGLPSDRFSAERTGGSVSTLTIQRTQQEDSAVYLCASSSISGTGPRRGYTFGSGTRLTVV.

The gene calls are TRBV6-6 and TRBJ2-4; possible D gene TRBD2, 5 bases. The CDR3 loop spans 15 amino acids. CDR1 is MNHNY and CDR2 is SVGAGI in the germline V gene (reference sequence). V was shortened by 8 bases and J by 1 base, with 15 bases between the two germline ends. CDR3 bases: TGTGCCAGCCGGTGGGGAACGGGGGCCAAAAACATTCAGTACTTC. It yields the protein CASRWGTGAKNIQYF.

CDR3 amino acids: CASSSPRTQYF. The CDR3 nucleotides are TGTGCCAGCAGCTCCCCTAGGACGCAGTATTTT. V usage is TRBV7-2 and J usage is TRBJ2-3; D remains ambiguous. Trimming left V 4 bases short and J 9 bases short, with 8 bases between. The CDR3 is made up of 11 amino acids. The germline V gene has CDR1 SGHTA and CDR2 FQGNSA. The full variable domain, completed using reference TRBV7-2 and TRBJ2-3, is GAGVSQSPSNKVTEKGKDVELRCDPISGHTALYWYRQSLGQGLEFLIYFQGNSAPDKSGLPSDRFSAERTGGSVSTLTIQRTQQEDSAVYLCASSSPRTQYFGPGTRLTVL.

The chain has TRBV5-1 and TRBJ2-3; D not certain. V lost 4 bases and J lost 1, with 13 bases in between. From germline, CDR1 is SGHRS and CDR2 YFSETQ. This CDR3 has 15 residues. CDR3 in DNA: TGCGCCAGCAGCGTAGCATATCCTGGCACAGATACGCAGTATTTT. This gives the protein CASSVAYPGTDTQYF.

The chain uses TRBV6-2 or TRBV6-3 and TRBJ2-2; maybe TRBD2 (5 bases). Germline CDR1 reads MNHEY; CDR2 reads SVGEGT. The CDR3 has 13 residues. The ends were cut back, 6 bases at V and 7 bases at J, with 12 bases in the middle. This CDR3 is CASSRPEDGELFF. The CDR3 DNA sequence: TGTGCCAGCAGCCGTCCGGAGGACGGGGAGCTGTTTTTT.

This rearrangement joins TRBV27 to TRBJ1-1, with D possibly TRBD1 on 5 matching bases. CDR3 length: 13 residues. Germline CDR1 reads MNHEY; CDR2 reads SMNVEV (reference sequence). Between the trimmed V and J ends, which lost 5 bases and 2 bases, there was a span of 9 bases. DNA of the CDR3: TGTGCCAGCAGTCCACGGACAAACACTGAAGCTTTCTTT. This sequence encodes CASSPRTNTEAFF.

In this sample, this clone turned up once. The genes are TRBV14 and TRBJ1-6; D call uncertain. In germline, CDR1 is SGHDN, CDR2 FVKESK. The V end lost 1 base, the J end lost 4 bases, and 8 bases lay between the germline ends. CDR3 length: 15 amino acids. The CDR3 here is CASSQGHAYNSPLHF. CDR3 nucleotides: TGTGCCAGCAGCCAAGGGCACGCTTATAATTCACCCCTCCACTTT.

The chain is built from TRBV2 and TRBJ2-5, with D tentatively TRBD2 (5 bases). Germline CDR1 SNHLY, CDR2 FYNNEI. This CDR3 has 12 amino acids. V was shortened by 7 bases and J by 4 bases, with 10 bases between the two germline ends. As DNA, the CDR3 is TGTGCCAGCACGGGGTACTCAGAGACCCAGTACTTC. Translation: CASTGYSETQYF. The complete variable domain, with remaining parts taken from reference TRBV2 and TRBJ2-5, reads EPEVTQTPSHQVTQMGQEVILRCVPISNHLYFYWYRQILGQKVEFLVSFYNNEISEKSEIFDDQFSVERPDGSNFTLKIRSTKLEDSAMYFCASTGYSETQYFGPGTRLLVL.

The gene calls are TRBV25-1 and TRBJ2-6; 9 nucleotides line up with TRBD2. Germline V gene data show CDR1 as MGHDK and CDR2 as SYGVNS. The CDR3 has 18 amino acids. J was trimmed by 0 bases and V by 3 bases; bases with no gene match: 6. This CDR3 is CASSDPAGGFSGANVLTF. CDR3 coding DNA: TGTGCCAGCAGTGACCCTGCGGGAGGGTTCTCTGGGGCCAACGTCCTGACTTTC.

The gene calls are TRBV4-3 and TRBJ1-4; TRBD1 aligns across 9 bases. The V gene's germline CDR1 is LGHNA and CDR2 YSLEER. The CDR3 loop spans 16 amino acids. Unmatched junction bases numbered 4, after V lost 1 base and J lost 4 bases. CDR3 nucleotides: TGCGCCAGCAGCCAAGGCCCGGGACAGGGTAATGAAAAACTGTTTTTT. Encoded protein: CASSQGPGQGNEKLFF.

V usage is TRBV3-1 (or the pseudogene TRBV3-2) and J usage is TRBJ2-3, with 8 bases matching TRBD2. The germline V gene encodes CDR1 LGHDT and CDR2 YNNKEL (reference sequence). The CDR3 extends over 16 amino acids. The V and J ends lost 3 bases and 2 bases, in that order; junction bases with no gene match: 7. The CDR3 here is CASSQAQLAVTDTQYF. CDR3 sequence (DNA): TGTGCCAGCAGCCAGGCCCAACTAGCGGTCACAGATACGCAGTATTTT.

The rearrangement joins TRBV7-9 to TRBJ1-1; D remains unclear. This CDR3 has 14 residues. V was shortened by 1 base and J by 8 bases, with 14 bases between the two germline ends. Germline V gene lookup returns CDR1 SEHNR and CDR2 FQNEAQ (reference sequence). The CDR3 DNA follows: TGTGCCAGCAGCTTAGTTTATGCGGGGTTAGAAGCTTTCTTT. Its protein product is CASSLVYAGLEAFF.

The V call is TRBV15, the J call TRBJ1-1, with TRBD1 as a possible D gene (6 bases). The CDR3 contains 16 residues. The germline V and J ends were trimmed by 3 bases and 0 bases, with 14 bases remaining between them. Germline assignment: CDR1 LNHNV and CDR2 YYDKDF (reference sequence). CDR3 DNA sequence: TGTGCCACCAGCAGTGATTTACAGGGTTTGAACACTGAAGCTTTCTTT. Translating it yields CATSSDLQGLNTEAFF. The whole variable domain, remainder taken from reference TRBV15 and TRBJ1-1, is DAMVIQNPRYQVTQFGKPVTLSCSQTLNHNVMYWYQQKSSQAPKLLFHYYDKDFNNEADTPDNFQSRRPNTSFCFLDIRSPGLGDTAMYLCATSSDLQGLNTEAFFGQGTRLTVV.

The count of this clone is one. This chain joins TRBV28 and TRBJ1-2; 8 positions match TRBD1. The V segment lost 5 bases and the J segment 4 bases; nucleotides outside the gene matches: 3. Germline CDR1 is MDHEN and CDR2 is SYDVKM. The CDR3 has 13 residues. The CDR3 loop reads CASSEGQVYGYTF. CDR3 DNA: TGTGCCAGCAGTGAGGGACAGGTCTATGGCTACACCTTC.

The chain links TRBV5-1 to TRBJ1-2; TRBD1 aligns across 9 bases. CDR3 size: 18 residues. Trimming at V came to 6 bases and at J to 2 bases, leaving 17 bases not matched to a gene. Germline CDR1 and CDR2: SGHRS and YFSETQ. The CDR3 DNA reads TGCGCCAGCATTATAAAGGGACAGGGTCACAATTGGAACTATGGCTACACCTTC. It translates to CASIIKGQGHNWNYGYTF.

This clone was seen only once. The chain combines TRBV27 with TRBJ1-5; 9 positions agree with TRBD1. This CDR3 region has 14 residues. The V gene end was trimmed by 5 bases and the J gene end by 4 bases; junction bases not matched to a gene: 3. From germline, CDR1 is MNHEY and CDR2 SMNVEV (reference sequence). CDR3 coding DNA: TGTGCCAGCAGTGAGGACAGGGGTAATCAGCCCCAGCATTTT. Translation: CASSEDRGNQPQHF.

A remark on this clone: At the DNA level, this CDR3 is encoded by other sequences in the same sample as well. This rearrangement joins TRBV7-9 to TRBJ1-6; 9 positions match TRBD1. Germline CDR1 reads SEHNR; CDR2 reads FQNEAQ (reference sequence). V dropped 5 bases and J dropped 5; count of bases not matched to a gene: 1. CDR3 length equals 14 residues. Here the CDR3 DNA reads TGTGCCAGCAGCGGGGACAGGGATAATTCACCCCTCCACTTT. It translates to CASSGDRDNSPLHF.

The chain recombines TRBV5-5 with TRBJ1-1, with D uncertain. V was clipped by 3 bases and J by 2 bases, with 8 bases between them. Looked up from germline, CDR1 is SGHKS and CDR2 is YYEKEE (reference sequence). The CDR3 loop spans 13 amino acids. DNA for the CDR3: TGTGCCAGCAGCTCCATAGATAACACTGAAGCTTTCTTT. It codes for CASSSIDNTEAFF.

V usage is TRBV3-1 (or the pseudogene TRBV3-2) and J usage is TRBJ2-7; TRBD1 might be the D (6 bases). Trimming stripped 4 bases from V and 2 bases from J, with 15 bases between. CDR3 length equals 15 residues. CDR1 and CDR2 from the germline V gene are LGHDT and YNNKEL (reference sequence). In DNA, the CDR3 is TGTGCCAGCAGCCGAGATCGGGACATCACCTACGAGCAGTACTTC. Protein: CASSRDRDITYEQYF.